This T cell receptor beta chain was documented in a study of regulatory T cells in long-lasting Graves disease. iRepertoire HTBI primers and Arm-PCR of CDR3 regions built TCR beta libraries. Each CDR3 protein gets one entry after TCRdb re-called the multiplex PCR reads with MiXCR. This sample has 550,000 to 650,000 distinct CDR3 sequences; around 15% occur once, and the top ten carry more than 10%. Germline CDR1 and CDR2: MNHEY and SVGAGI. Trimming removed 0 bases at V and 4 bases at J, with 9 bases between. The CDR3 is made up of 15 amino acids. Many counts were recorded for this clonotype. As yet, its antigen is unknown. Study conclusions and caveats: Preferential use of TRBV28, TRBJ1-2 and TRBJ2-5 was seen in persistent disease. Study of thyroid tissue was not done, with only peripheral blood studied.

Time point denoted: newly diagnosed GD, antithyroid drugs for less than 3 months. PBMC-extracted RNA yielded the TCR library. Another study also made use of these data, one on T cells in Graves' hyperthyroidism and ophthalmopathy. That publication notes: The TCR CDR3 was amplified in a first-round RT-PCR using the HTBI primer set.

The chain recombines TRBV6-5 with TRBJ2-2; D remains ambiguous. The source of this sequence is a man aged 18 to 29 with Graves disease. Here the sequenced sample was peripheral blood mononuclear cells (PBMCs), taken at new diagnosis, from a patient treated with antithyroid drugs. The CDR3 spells CASSYSVRGTGELFF. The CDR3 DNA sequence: TGTGCCAGCAGTTACTCAGTCAGAGGCACCGGGGAGCTGTTTTTT.